These T cell receptor beta chains were read from a single sample in a study of cytomegalovirus exposure and HLA in healthy donors. Clones were read by immunoSEQ multiplex PCR, and TCRdb kept only the in-frame ones, dropping some. The sample shows about 160,000 clones, 70% to 80% of them seen only once. What was sequenced was PBMCs. These receptors were collected from a man aged 25-45 years in good health and CMV-seropositive. Both conserved end residues are part of each CDR3. Each record gives: D gene, CDR3 length, J gene, V gene, clone size, CDR3 DNA, CDR3 protein. The D gene is left open where the match is weak. The size field is filled for only some rows; it gives once, few, many or a size class.

. 16 TRBJ2-7 TRBV4-1 . TGCGCCAGCAGCCAATTGGCAAGAGGGTCCCCCTACGAGCAGTACTTC CASSQLARGSPYEQYF
. 14 TRBJ2-5 TRBV7-9 . TGTGCCAGCAGCTTAGGGTACAGTGAGGAGACCCAGTACTTC CASSLGYSEETQYF
TRBD1 14 TRBJ2-7 TRBV6-6 . TGTGCCAGCAGCAGACAGGGAAGCTCCTACGAGCAGTACTTC CASSRQGSSYEQYF
. 13 TRBJ2-1 TRBV2 . TGTGCCAGCAGTGACGGAGGGAGCAATGAGCAGTTCTTC CASSDGGSNEQFF
. 14 TRBJ1-5 TRBV7-2 . TGTGCCAGCAGCTTAACTCATTGGCGGCAGCCCCAGCATTTT CASSLTHWRQPQHF
TRBD1 16 TRBJ1-1 TRBV30 . TGTGCCTGGAGTGTAGGGAGGACAGGGGGTACCACTGAAGCTTTCTTT CAWSVGRTGGTTEAFF
TRBD2 15 TRBJ2-5 TRBV18 . TGTGCCAGCTCACCCCGGGAGGACGAGAGGGAGACCCAGTACTTC CASSPREDERETQYF
TRBD2 17 TRBJ2-3 TRBV10-3 . TGTGCCATCAGTGGAAGAATGACTAGCGGAGAAGGAGATACGCAGTATTTT CAISGRMTSGEGDTQYF
. 14 TRBJ2-7 TRBV6-1 . TGTGCCAGCAGTGAAAGGGGGAAGAGCTACGAGCAGTACTTC CASSERGKSYEQYF
TRBD2 15 TRBJ2-3 TRBV4-2 . TGTGCCAGCAGCCCCCGACTAGCGGATACAGATACGCAGTATTTT CASSPRLADTDTQYF
TRBD2 15 TRBJ2-3 TRBV6-5 . TGTGCCAGCAGTTACCGCGGGGGGGCCACAGATACGCAGTATTTT CASSYRGGATDTQYF
TRBD1 16 TRBJ2-1 TRBV27 . TGTGCCAGCAGTTTCTGGACAGGGAGTTCCCACAATGAGCAGTTCTTC CASSFWTGSSHNEQFF
. 13 TRBJ2-5 TRBV30 once TGTGCCTGGAGTGGGCAGGGTTACGAGACCCAGTACTTC CAWSGQGYETQYF
TRBD2 15 TRBJ2-7 TRBV11-3 . TGTGCCAGCAGTCCGGGACTAGCGGGGGTCTACGAGCAGTACTTC CASSPGLAGVYEQYF
. 13 TRBJ1-2 TRBV5-1 . TGCGCCAGCAGCTTGCCAGGGAACTATGGCTACACCTTC CASSLPGNYGYTF
. 14 TRBJ1-1 TRBV21-1 . TGTGCCAGCAGCAACAGAAGAAATTACACTGAAGCTTTCTTT CASSNRRNYTEAFF
. 17 TRBJ2-3 TRBV28 . TGTGCCAGCAGTTTACCTGACGGACACTCTAGCACAGATACGCAGTATTTT CASSLPDGHSSTDTQYF
TRBD2 16 TRBJ2-1 TRBV7-9 . TGTGCCAGCAGCCCCCGCTCGAGCGGGGCCTACAATGAGCAGTTCTTC CASSPRSSGAYNEQFF
. 15 TRBJ1-3 TRBV5-1 . TGCGCCAGCAGCTTGGACTTGAGCTCTGGAAACACCATATATTTT CASSLDLSSGNTIYF
. 13 TRBJ1-2 TRBV14 . TGTGCCAGCAGCCAAGAAACAGGGATCGGCTACACCTTC CASSQETGIGYTF
TRBD2 14 TRBJ2-4 TRBV4-1 . TGCGCCAGCAGCCAAGTTCCCGGGGGGGACATTCAGTACTTC CASSQVPGGDIQYF
TRBD1 13 TRBJ2-5 TRBV19 . TGTGCCAGTACCATGACAGGGAAAGAGACCCAGTACTTC CASTMTGKETQYF
. 12 TRBJ2-7 TRBV2 . TGTGCCAGCGAGGGGGACAACTACGAGCAGTACTTC CASEGDNYEQYF
TRBD1 14 TRBJ1-4 TRBV6-5 . TGTGCCAGCAGCAGGACAGGGGCCCTAGAAAAACTGTTTTTT CASSRTGALEKLFF
TRBD2 14 TRBJ2-7 TRBV30 . TGTGCCTGGAGTGCGGGGGGGAAATCCTACGAGCAGTACTTC CAWSAGGKSYEQYF
TRBD1 16 TRBJ1-5 TRBV6-1 . TGTGCCAGCAGTGCCAACCGGGACAGCTTCAATCAGCCCCAGCATTTT CASSANRDSFNQPQHF
TRBD1 14 TRBJ2-7 TRBV19 . TGTGCCAGTAGTCTGGGACAGGGGAACTACGAGCAGTACTTC CASSLGQGNYEQYF
TRBD1 15 TRBJ2-1 TRBV5-4 . TGTGCCAGCAGCGCCCGGGACAGGGGGTTCAATGAGCAGTTCTTC CASSARDRGFNEQFF
. 15 TRBJ2-7 TRBV4-1 . TGCGCCAGCAGCCAAGTTTCAGGGGAAGGCTACGAGCAGTACTTC CASSQVSGEGYEQYF
. 16 TRBJ2-3 TRBV10-3 . TGTGCCATCAGTGAGTCTCCGGGACAAGTCACAGATACGCAGTATTTT CAISESPGQVTDTQYF
. 14 TRBJ2-3 TRBV9 . TGTGCCAGCAGCGTAGCGGGTAGCACAGATACGCAGTATTTT CASSVAGSTDTQYF
. 16 TRBJ2-7 TRBV4-3 . TGCGCCAGCAGCCAAGATCCTGATTCGCAGGGATACGAGCAGTACTTC CASSQDPDSQGYEQYF
TRBD1 19 TRBJ1-2 TRBV2 . TGTGCCAGCAGTAACAGACGGACAGGGGCGAACTCGGCTAACTATGGCTACACCTTC CASSNRRTGANSANYGYTF
. 14 TRBJ1-2 TRBV6-5 . TGTGCCAGCAGTTACCGAGGGTTGAGCTATGGCTACACCTTC CASSYRGLSYGYTF
. 14 TRBJ2-5 TRBV27 . TGTGCCAGCAGTTTATTTATCGGCCAAGAGACCCAGTACTTC CASSLFIGQETQYF
TRBD2 16 TRBJ2-1 TRBV7-8 . TGTGCCAGCAGCTTATTTGAGAGCGGGGTGTACAATGAGCAGTTCTTC CASSLFESGVYNEQFF
TRBD1 14 TRBJ1-5 TRBV5-4 . TGTGCCAGCAGCCCGGGACAGGGGAATCAGCCCCAGCATTTT CASSPGQGNQPQHF
. 14 TRBJ2-3 TRBV5-4 . TGTGCCAGCAGCTTGACTAGCTACCCAGATACGCAGTATTTT CASSLTSYPDTQYF
. 15 TRBJ1-2 TRBV27 . TGTGCCAGCAGTTTAAACAGGGACCCAATGGATGGCTACACCTTC CASSLNRDPMDGYTF
. 13 TRBJ2-7 TRBV12-5 . TGTGCTAGTGGTTTCCAGGGCTCCTACGAGCAGTACTTC CASGFQGSYEQYF
TRBD1 16 TRBJ2-3 TRBV9 once TGTGCCAGCAGCTCCCACGGGACAGACATAACAGATACGCAGTATTTT CASSSHGTDITDTQYF
. 14 TRBJ2-2 TRBV6-5 . TGTGCCAGCAGGACAAACCGGGGGACCGGGGAGCTGTTTTTT CASRTNRGTGELFF
TRBD1 16 TRBJ1-5 TRBV2 . TGTGCCAGCAGTGAGTCCTTGGACAGGGGATCTTGGCCCCAGCATTTT CASSESLDRGSWPQHF
. 17 TRBJ1-5 TRBV5-6 few TGTGCCAGCAGCTTCAGGCCTTATGAGTATAGCAATCAGCCCCAGCATTTT CASSFRPYEYSNQPQHF
TRBD1 15 TRBJ1-5 TRBV5-6 . TGTGCCAGCAGCTTCCAGGACAGGCCCAATCAGCCCCAGCATTTT CASSFQDRPNQPQHF
TRBD1 13 TRBJ2-7 TRBV2 . TGTGCCAGCAGTGACACAGGGGGTTACGAGCAGTACTTC CASSDTGGYEQYF
. 13 TRBJ1-1 TRBV19 . TGTGCCAGTAGTTTTCTGGGAGGTACTGAAGCTTTCTTT CASSFLGGTEAFF
. 16 TRBJ1-6 TRBV7-9 . TGTGCCAGCAGCTCGTCGACAGGCTCCTATAATTCACCCCTCCACTTT CASSSSTGSYNSPLHF
. 13 TRBJ2-2 TRBV6-6 . TGTGCCAGCAGAGAGGTGAACACCGGGGAGCTGTTTTTT CASREVNTGELFF
TRBD2 17 TRBJ2-2 TRBV7-9 once TGTGCCAGCAGCGCGAGACCGGGACTAGCGGGCACCGGGGAGCTGTTTTTT CASSARPGLAGTGELFF
TRBD1 14 TRBJ2-1 TRBV4-1 . TGCGCCAGCAGCCAAGCCGGACAGGAGGATGAGCAGTTCTTC CASSQAGQEDEQFF
TRBD1 17 TRBJ2-6 TRBV5-1 few TGCGCCAGCAGCTTGGGGGGACAGGCCTCTGGGGCCAACGTCCTGACTTTC CASSLGGQASGANVLTF
TRBD1 12 TRBJ1-1 TRBV19 . TGTGCCAGTAGTCCCCAGGGGGCTGAAGCTTTCTTT CASSPQGAEAFF
TRBD2 17 TRBJ2-1 TRBV4-1 . TGCGCCAGCAGCCAAGATGGCCTAGCGGGGACCTACAATGAGCAGTTCTTC CASSQDGLAGTYNEQFF
. 15 TRBJ2-1 TRBV4-3 . TGCGCCAGCAGCCAAGATTTGGAGGATGTTAATGAGCAGTTCTTC CASSQDLEDVNEQFF